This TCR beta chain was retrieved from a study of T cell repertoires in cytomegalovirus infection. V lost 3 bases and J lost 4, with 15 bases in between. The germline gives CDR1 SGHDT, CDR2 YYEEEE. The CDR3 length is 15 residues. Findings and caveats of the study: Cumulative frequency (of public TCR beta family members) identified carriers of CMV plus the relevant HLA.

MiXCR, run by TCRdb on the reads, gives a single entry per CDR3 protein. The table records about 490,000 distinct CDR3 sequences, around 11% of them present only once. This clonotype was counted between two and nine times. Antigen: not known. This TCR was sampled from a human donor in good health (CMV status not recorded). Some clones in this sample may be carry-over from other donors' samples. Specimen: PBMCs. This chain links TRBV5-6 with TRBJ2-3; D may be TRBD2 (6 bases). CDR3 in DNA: TGTGCCAGCAGCTCGAGCGGGTATAGCGCAGATACGCAGTATTTT. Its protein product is CASSSSGYSADTQYF.